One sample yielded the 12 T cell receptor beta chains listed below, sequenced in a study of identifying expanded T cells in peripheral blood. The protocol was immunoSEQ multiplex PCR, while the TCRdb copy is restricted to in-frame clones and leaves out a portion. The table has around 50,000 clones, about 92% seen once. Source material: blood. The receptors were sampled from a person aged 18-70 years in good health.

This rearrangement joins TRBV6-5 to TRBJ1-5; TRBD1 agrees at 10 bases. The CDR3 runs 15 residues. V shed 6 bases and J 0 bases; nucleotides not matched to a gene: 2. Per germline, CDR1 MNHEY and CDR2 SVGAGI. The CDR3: CASSRTGGSNQPQHF. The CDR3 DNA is TGTGCCAGCAGCCGGACAGGGGGTAGCAATCAGCCCCAGCATTTT.

The CDR3 region has the DNA TGTGCCAGCAGTTTATTCAGGGTCTATGGCTACACCTTC. Encoded protein: CASSLFRVYGYTF. This chain connects TRBV28 to TRBJ1-2, with a possible D match to TRBD1 (5 bases). Trimming removed 1 base from V and 4 bases from J, with 7 bases in between. The CDR3 extends over 13 amino acids. Germline values: CDR1 MDHEN, CDR2 SYDVKM.

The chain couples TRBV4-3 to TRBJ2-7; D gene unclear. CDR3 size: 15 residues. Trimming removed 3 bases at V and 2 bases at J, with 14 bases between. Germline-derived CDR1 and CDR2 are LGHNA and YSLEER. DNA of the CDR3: TGCGCCAGCAGCCACGGCAAAGGGCTCACCTACGAGCAGTACTTC. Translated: CASSHGKGLTYEQYF.

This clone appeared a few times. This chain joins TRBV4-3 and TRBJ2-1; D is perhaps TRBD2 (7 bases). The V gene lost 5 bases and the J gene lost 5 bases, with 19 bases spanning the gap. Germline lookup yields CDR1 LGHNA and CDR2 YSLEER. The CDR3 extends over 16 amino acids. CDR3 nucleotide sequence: TGCGCCAGCAGCGCTTCGCGGGGGCCGCCGAACAATGAGCAGTTCTTC. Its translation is CASSASRGPPNNEQFF.

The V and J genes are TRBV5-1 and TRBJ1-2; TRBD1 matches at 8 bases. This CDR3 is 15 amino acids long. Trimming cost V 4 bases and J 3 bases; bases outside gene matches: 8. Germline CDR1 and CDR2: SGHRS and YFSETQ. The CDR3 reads CASSIRSGGYYGYTF. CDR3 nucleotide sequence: TGCGCCAGCAGCATACGTTCAGGGGGCTACTATGGCTACACCTTC.

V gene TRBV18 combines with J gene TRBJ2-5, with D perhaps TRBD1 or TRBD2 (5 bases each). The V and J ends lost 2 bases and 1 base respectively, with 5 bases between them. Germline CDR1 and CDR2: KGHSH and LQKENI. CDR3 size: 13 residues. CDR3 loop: CASSPGTQETQYF. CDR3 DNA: TGTGCCAGCTCACCAGGGACCCAAGAGACCCAGTACTTC.

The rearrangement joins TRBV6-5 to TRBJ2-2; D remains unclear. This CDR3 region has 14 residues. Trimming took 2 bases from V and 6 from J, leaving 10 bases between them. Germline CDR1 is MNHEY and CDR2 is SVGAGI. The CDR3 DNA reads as TGTGCCAGCAGTTACAGGGTTCAGGCCGGGGAGCTGTTTTTT. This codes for CASSYRVQAGELFF.

CDR3 sequence: CASSLTGHTGELFF. The CDR3 DNA reads as TGTGCCAGCAGCCTGACAGGCCACACCGGGGAGCTGTTTTTT. This chain uses TRBV5-5 with TRBJ2-2; D may be TRBD1 (6 bases). This CDR3 has 14 residues. V lost 4 bases and J 3 bases, leaving 10 bases between the germline ends. CDR1 is SGHKS, CDR2 YYEKEE, per germline (reference sequence).

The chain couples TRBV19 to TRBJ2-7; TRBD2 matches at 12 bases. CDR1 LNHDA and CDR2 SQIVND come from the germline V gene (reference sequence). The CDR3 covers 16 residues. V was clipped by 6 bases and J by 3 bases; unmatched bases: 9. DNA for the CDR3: TGTGCCAGTAGCCCTAGCGGGAGGGCGAGGATCTACGAGCAGTACTTC. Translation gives CASSPSGRARIYEQYF. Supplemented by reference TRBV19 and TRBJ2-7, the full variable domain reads DGGITQSPKYLFRKEGQNVTLSCEQNLNHDAMYWYRQDPGQGLRLIYYSQIVNDFQKGDIAEGYSVSREKKESFPLTVTSAQKNPTAFYLCASSPSGRARIYEQYFGPGTRLTVT.

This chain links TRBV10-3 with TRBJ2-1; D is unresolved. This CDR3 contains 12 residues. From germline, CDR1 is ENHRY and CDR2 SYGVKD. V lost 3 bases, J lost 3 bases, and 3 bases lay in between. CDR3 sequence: CAISDGYNEQFF. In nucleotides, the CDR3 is TGTGCCATCAGTGATGGCTACAATGAGCAGTTCTTC.

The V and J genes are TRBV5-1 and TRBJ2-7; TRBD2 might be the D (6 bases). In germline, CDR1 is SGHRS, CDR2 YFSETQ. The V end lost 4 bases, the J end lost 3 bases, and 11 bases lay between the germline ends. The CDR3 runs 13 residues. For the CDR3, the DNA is TGCGCCAGCAGCCTAGGGACTGTCTACGAGCAGTACTTC. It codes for CASSLGTVYEQYF. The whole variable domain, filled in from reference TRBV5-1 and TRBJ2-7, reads KAGVTQTPRYLIKTRGQQVTLSCSPISGHRSVSWYQQTPGQGLQFLFEYFSETQRNKGNFPGRFSGRQFSNSRSEMNVSTLELGDSALYLCASSLGTVYEQYFGPGTRLTVT.

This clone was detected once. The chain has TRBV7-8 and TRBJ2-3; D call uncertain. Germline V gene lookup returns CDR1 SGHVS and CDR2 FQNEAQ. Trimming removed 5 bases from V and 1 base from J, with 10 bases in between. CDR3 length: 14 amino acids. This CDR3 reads CASSIYRGTDTQYF. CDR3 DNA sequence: TGTGCCAGCAGCATTTATAGGGGCACAGATACGCAGTATTTT.